Listed here are 29 T cell receptor beta chains from one sample, sequenced in a study of T cells in Graves' hyperthyroidism and ophthalmopathy. Using RNA transcripts as the source, TCR beta CDR3 regions were amplified. RT-PCR in the first round (using the HTBI primer set) targeted the TCR CDR3. MiXCR was run by TCRdb on the multiplex PCR reads, yielding one entry per CDR3 protein. The sample yields about 360,000 distinct CDR3 sequences, about 12% seen once. The sequenced material came from blood. The receptors come from a young woman with Graves' hyperthyroidism.

This clonotype came up many times. The chain carries TRBV20-1 and TRBJ2-3; a possible D gene is TRBD2 (5 bases). The length of the CDR3 is 11 residues. The germline CDR1 and CDR2 sequences are DFQATT and SNEGSKA (reference sequence). As DNA, the CDR3 is TGCCCCCTAGCTCTCGTGAATACGCAGTATTTT. Encoded protein: CPLALVNTQYF.

In this sample, this clonotype turned up many times. DNA for the CDR3: TGTGCCACCAGTGATGACAGGGGTGCTAACTATGGCTACACCTTC. Protein: CATSDDRGANYGYTF. The chain is built from TRBV24-1 and TRBJ1-2, with TRBD1 identical over 8 bases. CDR3 size: 15 residues. CDR1 and CDR2 (germline): KGHDR, SFDVKD. Trimming at V came to 3 bases and at J to 0 bases, leaving 2 bases not matched to a gene.

This clonotype has ten or more counts. The CDR3 DNA sequence: TGTGCCAGCAGCTTAGTGCCGGGGAACACTGAAGCTTTCTTT. Protein: CASSLVPGNTEAFF. The chain uses TRBV7-9 and TRBJ1-1; D call uncertain. V was trimmed by 1 base and J by 1 base, leaving 7 bases between them. This CDR3 spans 14 amino acids. Germline CDR1 SEHNR, CDR2 FQNEAQ (reference sequence).

In this sample, this clonotype turned up many times. This chain joins TRBV12-3 or TRBV12-4 and TRBJ1-2; D remains unclear. V was clipped by 4 bases and J by 8 bases, with 14 bases between them. CDR3 length: 13 residues. CDR3 in amino acids: CASSYGGAGGYTF. In nucleotides, the CDR3 is TGTGCCAGCAGTTATGGAGGCGCGGGGGGCTACACCTTC.

This chain connects TRBV4-2 to TRBJ2-7; TRBD1 matches at 10 bases. After removal of 0 bases from V and 1 base from J, the junction contained 9 bases not matched to a gene. Germline V lookup: CDR1 LGHNA, CDR2 YNFKEQ. The CDR3 length is 18 residues. The CDR3 here is CASSQEHPGTGDSYEQYF. The CDR3, as DNA: TGTGCCAGCAGCCAAGAGCACCCCGGGACAGGGGATTCCTACGAGCAGTACTTC.

This clonotype has a count of ten or more. CDR3 loop: CASSLRPRRGPGTQYF. The DNA of the CDR3 is TGTGCCAGCAGTTTACGGCCCAGGAGGGGGCCCGGGACCCAGTACTTC. The chain links TRBV28 to TRBJ2-5, with TRBD1 as a possible D gene (7 bases). Germline values: CDR1 MDHEN, CDR2 SYDVKM. The CDR3 spans 16 residues. Trimming took 2 bases from V and 7 from J, leaving 20 bases between them.

The sample holds many counts of this clonotype. The V gene is TRBV28, the J gene TRBJ2-7; D call uncertain. The V and J ends lost 6 bases and 3 bases respectively, with 9 bases between them. The CDR3 length is 12 residues. Germline V CDR1 and CDR2: MDHEN, SYDVKM. DNA of the CDR3: TGTGCCAGCAGCTTAGGTAGCTACGAGCAGTACTTC. The encoded protein is CASSLGSYEQYF.

This clonotype was counted at least ten times. The chain couples TRBV2 to TRBJ2-7, with 7 bases matching TRBD1. The CDR3 is 14 amino acids. With 6 bases clipped from V and 3 bases from J, the junction kept 8 bases outside the gene matches. Germline CDR1 is SNHLY and CDR2 is FYNNEI. As DNA, the CDR3 is TGTGCCAGCAGCGACAGGGCAAGTAGCTACGAGCAGTACTTC. Translated: CASSDRASSYEQYF.

This clonotype showed up many times. The chain joins TRBV5-1 to TRBJ2-1; the D gene is possibly TRBD1 (5 bases). V lost 4 bases and J 0 bases, leaving 11 bases between the germline ends. The CDR3 is 15 residues long. Germline loops: CDR1 SGHRS, CDR2 YFSETQ. The CDR3 nucleotides are TGCGCCAGCAGCAGACAGCCAGACTCCTACAATGAGCAGTTCTTC. This codes for CASSRQPDSYNEQFF.

This clonotype came up many times. This chain joins TRBV6-2 or TRBV6-3 and TRBJ2-7; D is possibly TRBD2 (6 bases). Germline V gene lookup returns CDR1 MNHEY and CDR2 SVGEGT. Between the trimmed V and J ends, which lost 8 bases and 1 base, there was a span of 9 bases. This CDR3 contains 12 residues. CDR3 in amino acids: CASAGGSYEQYF. For the CDR3, the DNA is TGTGCCAGCGCCGGGGGATCCTACGAGCAGTACTTC.

There are many counts of this clonotype. The rearrangement joins TRBV5-5 to TRBJ1-5; D is ambiguous. The V and J ends lost 3 bases and 5 bases respectively, with 6 bases between them. CDR1 and CDR2 (germline): SGHKS, YYEKEE (reference sequence). This CDR3 comprises 12 residues. The DNA of the CDR3 is TGTGCCAGCAGCTCCCATGATCAGCCCCAGCATTTT. Translation gives CASSSHDQPQHF.

The sample holds many counts of this clonotype. The V call is TRBV28, the J call TRBJ1-4; D uncertain. Germline loops: CDR1 MDHEN, CDR2 SYDVKM. This CDR3 region has 13 residues. V gave up 8 bases and J gave up 6 bases, with 13 bases separating them. The CDR3 reads CASSREVYEKLFF. In DNA form, the CDR3 reads TGTGCCAGCTCCCGGGAGGTGTATGAAAAACTGTTTTTT. Together with reference TRBV28 and TRBJ1-4, the CDR3 gives the full variable domain: DVKVTQSSRYLVKRTGEKVFLECVQDMDHENMFWYRQDPGLGLRLIYFSYDVKMKEKGDIPEGYSVSREKKERFSLILESASTNQTSMYLCASSREVYEKLFFGSGTQLSVL.

The chain uses TRBV10-3 and TRBJ1-6, with D possibly being TRBD1 (5 bases). Deletions cut 11 bases from V and 6 bases from J, with 14 bases between. CDR1 is ENHRY, CDR2 SYGVKD, per germline. The CDR3 is made up of 13 amino acids. CDR3 sequence reads: CAALAGFNSPLHF. DNA of the CDR3: TGTGCCGCCCTGGCAGGGTTTAATTCACCCCTCCACTTT.

The chain employs TRBV19 and TRBJ2-3; 8 bases agree with TRBD2. The junction had 6 bases not matched to a gene; V was cut back by 4 bases and J by 6 bases. CDR1 LNHDA and CDR2 SQIVND come from the germline V gene (reference sequence). This CDR3 spans 14 amino acids. CDR3 residues: CASSTIAGLDTQYF. The CDR3, as DNA: TGTGCCAGTAGTACTATAGCGGGGCTGGATACGCAGTATTTT.

The chain links TRBV19 to TRBJ2-1, with D tentatively TRBD2 (5 bases). The CDR3 totals 14 residues. The V end was cut by 9 bases, the J end by 2 bases, with 14 bases between. The germline V gene has CDR1 LNHDA and CDR2 SQIVND (reference sequence). This chain's CDR3 is CASSRAHPYNEQFF. As DNA, the CDR3 is TGTGCCAGCTCGAGGGCCCATCCCTACAATGAGCAGTTCTTC.

This clonotype occurred many times. The V call is TRBV20-1, the J call TRBJ2-1; the match to TRBD2 covers 8 bases. CDR1 is DFQATT and CDR2 is SNEGSKA in the germline V gene (reference sequence). V lost 3 bases, J lost 0 bases, and 1 base stayed unmatched. This CDR3 has 14 residues. The CDR3 DNA sequence: TGCAGTGCTAGGCTAGCGGGCTCCTACAATGAGCAGTTCTTC. Amino acid sequence: CSARLAGSYNEQFF.

This clonotype has more than one count but fewer than ten. This rearrangement joins TRBV9 to TRBJ2-1; no clear D gene. This CDR3 region has 13 residues. In germline, CDR1 is SGDLS, CDR2 YYNGEE. Trimming removed 3 bases at V and 8 bases at J, with 12 bases between. The CDR3 protein is CASSDPYWDEQFF. The CDR3 DNA follows: TGTGCCAGCAGCGACCCTTACTGGGATGAGCAGTTCTTC.

This clonotype has ten or more counts. The chain combines TRBV20-1 with TRBJ1-5, with 7 bases identical to TRBD1. Germline-derived CDR1 and CDR2 are DFQATT and SNEGSKA (reference sequence). This CDR3 has 14 amino acids. With 7 bases clipped from V and 5 bases from J, the junction kept 11 bases outside the gene matches. The CDR3 sequence: CSGRGRGGHQPQHF. The CDR3 DNA follows: TGCAGTGGCCGGGGCAGGGGGGGCCATCAGCCCCAGCATTTT.

The rearrangement joins TRBV2 to TRBJ2-3; D possibly corresponds to TRBD1 (7 bases). The CDR3 consists of 15 residues. With 7 bases removed from V and 6 bases from J, the gap between germline ends came to 20 bases. Looked up from germline, CDR1 is SNHLY and CDR2 is FYNNEI. The CDR3 DNA is TGTGCCAGCACCCGGACGACAGGGAGGACCGATACGCAGTATTTT. It encodes CASTRTTGRTDTQYF.

Many counts were recorded for this clonotype. The chain links TRBV2 to TRBJ1-2; possible D gene TRBD1, 5 bases. The CDR3 sequence is 13 residues long. The germline CDR1 and CDR2 sequences are SNHLY and FYNNEI. Deletions cut 4 bases from V and 6 bases from J, with 12 bases between. CDR3 coding DNA: TGTGCCAGCAGTGCGGAGGGGATAGATGGCTACACCTTC. Translating gives CASSAEGIDGYTF. The full variable domain, completed using reference TRBV2 and TRBJ1-2, is EPEVTQTPSHQVTQMGQEVILRCVPISNHLYFYWYRQILGQKVEFLVSFYNNEISEKSEIFDDQFSVERPDGSNFTLKIRSTKLEDSAMYFCASSAEGIDGYTFGSGTRLTVV.

This clonotype was seen repeatedly, ten times or more. V is TRBV20-1 and J is TRBJ1-6; D might be TRBD1 (5 bases). CDR3 length: 11 residues. CDR1 and CDR2 from the germline V gene are DFQATT and SNEGSKA (reference sequence). Trimming took off 3 bases at V and 17 bases at J, with 14 bases between the two ends. The DNA of the CDR3 is TGCAGTGCTAGTAGGGGAAACGGGTTCCACTTT. It codes for CSASRGNGFHF.

The gene calls are TRBV6-5 and TRBJ2-3; 12 bases map to TRBD2. Germline CDR1 is MNHEY and CDR2 is SVGAGI. This CDR3 spans 17 amino acids. V lost 2 bases and J lost 2; bases outside the gene matches: 5. The CDR3: CASSYTSGGTYTDTQYF. As DNA, the CDR3 is TGTGCCAGCAGTTACACTAGCGGGGGGACCTACACAGATACGCAGTATTTT.

In the case of this clonotype: Its ends do not fully match the called genes, so a read error is possible. V and J are TRBV6-4 and TRBJ1-1; D not certain. Looked up from germline, CDR1 is MRHNA and CDR2 is SNTAGT. The CDR3 runs to 13 residues. CDR3 in amino acids: CASSSAQNTEAFF. In nucleotides, the CDR3 is TGTGCCAGCAGCTCAGCACAAAACACTGAAGCTTTCTTC.

This clonotype has a count of ten or more. The junction departs from the called germline gene at one end, perhaps through a read error. This chain links TRBV3-1 with TRBJ2-5, with 11 bases that match TRBD1. The CDR3 runs to 13 residues. CDR1 and CDR2 from the germline V gene are LGHDT and YNNKEL (reference sequence). The CDR3 DNA sequence: TGTGCCAGCAACCAAGGGACAGGGGGGGACCAGTACTTC. It specifies CASNQGTGGDQYF.

This clonotype was detected many times. This sequence joins TRBV4-3 and TRBJ1-2; D remains ambiguous. Trimming removed 0 bases from V and 7 bases from J, with 9 bases in between. The CDR3 is 13 residues long. The germline CDR1 and CDR2 sequences are LGHNA and YSLEER. The chain's CDR3 is CASSQEWGGGYTF. The CDR3 nucleotides read TGCGCCAGCAGCCAAGAATGGGGTGGTGGCTACACCTTC.

The chain employs TRBV30 and TRBJ2-1; D unresolved. CDR3 length: 13 residues. The V and J ends lost 0 bases and 5 bases respectively, with 8 bases between them. Germline loops: CDR1 GTSNPN, CDR2 SVGIG (reference sequence). CDR3: CAWSVDWDNEQFF. CDR3 bases: TGTGCCTGGAGTGTGGATTGGGACAATGAGCAGTTCTTC.

A few counts support this clonotype. CDR3 in DNA: TGTGCCAGCAGGTACAGGGAAAACAATGAGCAGTTCTTC. Residues: CASRYRENNEQFF. The V and J genes are TRBV12-3 or TRBV12-4 and TRBJ2-1, with D possibly being TRBD1 (6 bases). This CDR3 is built from 13 residues. The V end was cut by 6 bases, the J end by 5 bases, with 11 bases between.

This clonotype was observed many times. This chain links TRBV28 with TRBJ1-1; maybe TRBD1 (5 bases). The CDR3 totals 15 residues. V was cut by 8 bases and J by 1 base, with 17 bases left in between. Germline-derived CDR1 and CDR2 are MDHEN and SYDVKM. In DNA form, the CDR3 reads TGTGCCAGCCGGCGGGCGGGGGGATGGAACACTGAAGCTTTCTTT. Its protein product is CASRRAGGWNTEAFF. The full variable domain, its missing parts supplied by reference TRBV28 and TRBJ1-1, is DVKVTQSSRYLVKRTGEKVFLECVQDMDHENMFWYRQDPGLGLRLIYFSYDVKMKEKGDIPEGYSVSREKKERFSLILESASTNQTSMYLCASRRAGGWNTEAFFGQGTRLTVV.

There are many counts of this clonotype. This sequence joins TRBV24-1 and TRBJ2-7, with a possible D match to TRBD1 (6 bases). The length of the CDR3 is 12 residues. Trimming pared 6 bases from V and 7 bases from J, leaving 12 bases between. Looked up from germline, CDR1 is KGHDR and CDR2 is SFDVKD. Here the CDR3 reads CATSNPGQEQYF. CDR3 DNA: TGTGCCACCAGTAATCCAGGACAGGAGCAGTACTTC.